This TCR beta chain stems from a study of blood T cell repertoires in COVID-19. Study background: Acute and convalescent COVID-19 samples came from the United States, Italy and Spain.

Germline CDR1 and CDR2: SGHDT and YYEEEE. CDR3 length: 16 residues. V shed 0 bases and J 2 bases; nucleotides not matched to a gene: 3. The table came from immunoSEQ multiplex PCR; TCRdb's copy has only in-frame clones and leaves some out. The table includes about 210,000 clones, roughly 90% detected once. This clone appeared a few times. Input material: PBMCs or T cells enriched from blood (not recorded which). This receptor was obtained from a young woman who had been exposed to COVID-19. The chain carries TRBV5-6 and TRBJ2-3; TRBD2 matches at 10 bases. The CDR3: CASSLGSGGVTDTQYF. Written as DNA, the CDR3 is TGTGCCAGCAGCTTGGGCAGCGGGGGGGTCACAGATACGCAGTATTTT.